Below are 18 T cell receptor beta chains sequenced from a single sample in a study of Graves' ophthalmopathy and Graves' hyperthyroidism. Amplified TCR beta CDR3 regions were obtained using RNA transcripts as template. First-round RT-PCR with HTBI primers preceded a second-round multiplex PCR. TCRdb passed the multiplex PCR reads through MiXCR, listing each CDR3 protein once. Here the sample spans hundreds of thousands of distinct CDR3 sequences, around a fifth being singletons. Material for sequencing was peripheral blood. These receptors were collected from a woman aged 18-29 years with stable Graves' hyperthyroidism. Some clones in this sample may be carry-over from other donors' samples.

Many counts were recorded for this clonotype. CDR3 nucleotides: TGTGCCAGCAGTCCTTCATACGGGTTGAACACTGAAGCTTTCTTT. Translated, it gives CASSPSYGLNTEAFF. This chain connects TRBV12-3 or TRBV12-4 to TRBJ1-1; D is unresolved. Trimming took 5 bases from V and 0 from J, leaving 13 bases between them. This CDR3 has 15 residues.

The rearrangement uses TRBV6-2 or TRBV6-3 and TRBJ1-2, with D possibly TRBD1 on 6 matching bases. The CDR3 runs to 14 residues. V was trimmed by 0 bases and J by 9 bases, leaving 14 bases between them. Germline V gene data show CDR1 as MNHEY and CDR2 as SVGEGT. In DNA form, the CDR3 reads TGTGCCAGCAGTTACTCGAGGTTGCAGGGGCGCTACACCTTC. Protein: CASSYSRLQGRYTF.

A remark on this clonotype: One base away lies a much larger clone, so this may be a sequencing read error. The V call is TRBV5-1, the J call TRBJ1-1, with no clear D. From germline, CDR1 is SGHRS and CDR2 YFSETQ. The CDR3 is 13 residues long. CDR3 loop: CASRRERNSEAFF. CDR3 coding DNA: TGCGCCAGCAGACGAGAAAGGAACTCTGAAGCTTTCTTT.

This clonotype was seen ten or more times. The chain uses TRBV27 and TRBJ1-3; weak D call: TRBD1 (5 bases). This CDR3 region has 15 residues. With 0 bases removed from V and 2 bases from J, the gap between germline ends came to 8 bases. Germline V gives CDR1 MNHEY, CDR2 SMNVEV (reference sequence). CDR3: CASSLSSGAGNTIYF. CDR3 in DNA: TGTGCCAGCAGTTTATCATCGGGGGCTGGAAACACCATATATTTT.

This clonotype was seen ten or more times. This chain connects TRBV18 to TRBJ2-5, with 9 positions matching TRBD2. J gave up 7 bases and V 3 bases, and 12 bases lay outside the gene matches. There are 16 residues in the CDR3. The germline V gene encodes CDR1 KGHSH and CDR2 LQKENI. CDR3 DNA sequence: TGTGCCAGCTCACCTCCGACTAGCGGCGCGGGGGGGACCCAGTACTTC. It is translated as CASSPPTSGAGGTQYF.

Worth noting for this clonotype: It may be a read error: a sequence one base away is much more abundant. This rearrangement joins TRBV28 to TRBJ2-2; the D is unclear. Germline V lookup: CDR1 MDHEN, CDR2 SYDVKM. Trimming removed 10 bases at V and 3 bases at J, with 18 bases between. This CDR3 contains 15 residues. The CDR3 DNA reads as TGTGCCATCAAGGGTTTTGATGTAGACACCGGGGAGCTGTTTTTT. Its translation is CAIKGFDVDTGELFF.

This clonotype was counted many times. CDR3 region: CSAENRVNYGYTF. CDR3 DNA sequence: TGCAGTGCTGAGAACCGGGTGAACTATGGCTACACCTTC. The chain uses TRBV20-1 and TRBJ1-2; D call uncertain. The V gene's germline CDR1 is DFQATT and CDR2 SNEGSKA (reference sequence). Trimming removed 5 bases at V and 2 bases at J, with 12 bases between. The CDR3 is made up of 13 amino acids.

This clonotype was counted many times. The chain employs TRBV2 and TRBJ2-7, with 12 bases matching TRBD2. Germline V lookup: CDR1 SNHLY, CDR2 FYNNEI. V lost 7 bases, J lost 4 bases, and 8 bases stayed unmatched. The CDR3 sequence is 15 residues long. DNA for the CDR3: TGTGCCAGCATCCGCGGACTAGCGGGAATGTACGAGCAGTACTTC. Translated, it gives CASIRGLAGMYEQYF.

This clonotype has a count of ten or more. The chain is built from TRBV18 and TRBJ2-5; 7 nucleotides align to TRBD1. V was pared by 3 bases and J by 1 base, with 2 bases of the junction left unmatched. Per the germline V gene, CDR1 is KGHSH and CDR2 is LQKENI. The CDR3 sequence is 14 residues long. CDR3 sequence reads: CASSPTGAQETQYF. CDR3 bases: TGTGCCAGCTCACCCACAGGGGCCCAAGAGACCCAGTACTTC. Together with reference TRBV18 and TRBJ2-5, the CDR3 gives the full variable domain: NAGVMQNPRHLVRRRGQEARLRCSPMKGHSHVYWYRQLPEEGLKFMVYLQKENIIDESGMPKERFSAEFPKEGPSILRIQQVVRGDSAAYFCASSPTGAQETQYFGPGTRLLVL.

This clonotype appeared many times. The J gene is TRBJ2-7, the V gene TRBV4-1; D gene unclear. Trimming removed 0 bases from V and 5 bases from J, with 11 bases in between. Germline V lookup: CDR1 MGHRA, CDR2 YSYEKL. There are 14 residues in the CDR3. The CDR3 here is CASSQDRAVDEQYF. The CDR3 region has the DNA TGCGCCAGCAGCCAAGATAGGGCAGTCGACGAGCAGTACTTC.

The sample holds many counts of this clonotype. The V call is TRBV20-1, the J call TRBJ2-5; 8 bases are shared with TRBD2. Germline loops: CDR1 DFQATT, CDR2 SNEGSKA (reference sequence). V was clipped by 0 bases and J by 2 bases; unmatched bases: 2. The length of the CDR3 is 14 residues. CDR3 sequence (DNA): TGCAGTGCTAGAGATCGGGAGGGGCAAGAGACCCAGTACTTC. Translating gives CSARDREGQETQYF.

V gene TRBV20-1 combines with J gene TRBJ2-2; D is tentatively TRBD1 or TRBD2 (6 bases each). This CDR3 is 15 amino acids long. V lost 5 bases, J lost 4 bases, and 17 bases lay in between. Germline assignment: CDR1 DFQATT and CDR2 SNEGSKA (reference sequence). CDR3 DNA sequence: TGCAGTGCTTTTGAGGGGGGCCAGGGCACCGGGGAGCTGTTTTTT. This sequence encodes CSAFEGGQGTGELFF.

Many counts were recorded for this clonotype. CDR3 loop: CAWSGGKYHEQYF. The CDR3 DNA is TGTGCCTGGAGTGGCGGGAAATACCACGAGCAGTACTTC. The chain employs TRBV30 and TRBJ2-7, with D perhaps TRBD2 (6 bases). V was shortened by 1 base and J by 5 bases, with 12 bases between the two germline ends. Germline V gene lookup returns CDR1 GTSNPN and CDR2 SVGIG (reference sequence). The CDR3 sequence is 13 residues long.

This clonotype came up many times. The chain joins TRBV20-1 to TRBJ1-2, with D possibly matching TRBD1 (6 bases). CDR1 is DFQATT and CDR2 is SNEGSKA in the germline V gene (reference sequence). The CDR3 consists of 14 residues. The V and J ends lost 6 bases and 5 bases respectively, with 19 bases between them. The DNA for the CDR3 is TGCAGTGCCGAAGGTGACGGGGGCTTGTATGGCTACACCTTC. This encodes CSAEGDGGLYGYTF.

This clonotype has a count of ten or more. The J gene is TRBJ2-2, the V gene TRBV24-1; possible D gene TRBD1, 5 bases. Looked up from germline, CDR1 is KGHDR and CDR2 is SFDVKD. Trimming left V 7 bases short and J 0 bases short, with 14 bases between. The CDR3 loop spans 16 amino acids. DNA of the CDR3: TGTGCCACCAGCGGAGCGAGGACAACGAACACCGGGGAGCTGTTTTTT. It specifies CATSGARTTNTGELFF.

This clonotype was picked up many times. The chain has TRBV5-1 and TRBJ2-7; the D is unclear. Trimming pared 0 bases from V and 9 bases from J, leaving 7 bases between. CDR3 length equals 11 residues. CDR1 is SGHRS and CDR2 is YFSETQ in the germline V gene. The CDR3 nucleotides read TGCGCCAGCAGCTTGGGGGCCGGGCAGTACTTC. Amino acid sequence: CASSLGAGQYF.

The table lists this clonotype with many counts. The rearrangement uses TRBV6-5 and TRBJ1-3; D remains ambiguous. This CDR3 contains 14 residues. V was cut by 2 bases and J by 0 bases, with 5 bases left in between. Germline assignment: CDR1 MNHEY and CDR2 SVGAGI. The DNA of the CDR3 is TGTGCCAGCAGTTACACCGGCTCTGGAAACACCATATATTTT. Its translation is CASSYTGSGNTIYF.

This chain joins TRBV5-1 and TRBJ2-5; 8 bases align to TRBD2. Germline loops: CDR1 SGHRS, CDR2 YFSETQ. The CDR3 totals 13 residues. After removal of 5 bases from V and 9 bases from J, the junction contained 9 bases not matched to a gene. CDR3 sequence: CASRRAGGEAQYF. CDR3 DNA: TGCGCCAGCAGAAGGGCGGGAGGCGAGGCCCAGTACTTC.